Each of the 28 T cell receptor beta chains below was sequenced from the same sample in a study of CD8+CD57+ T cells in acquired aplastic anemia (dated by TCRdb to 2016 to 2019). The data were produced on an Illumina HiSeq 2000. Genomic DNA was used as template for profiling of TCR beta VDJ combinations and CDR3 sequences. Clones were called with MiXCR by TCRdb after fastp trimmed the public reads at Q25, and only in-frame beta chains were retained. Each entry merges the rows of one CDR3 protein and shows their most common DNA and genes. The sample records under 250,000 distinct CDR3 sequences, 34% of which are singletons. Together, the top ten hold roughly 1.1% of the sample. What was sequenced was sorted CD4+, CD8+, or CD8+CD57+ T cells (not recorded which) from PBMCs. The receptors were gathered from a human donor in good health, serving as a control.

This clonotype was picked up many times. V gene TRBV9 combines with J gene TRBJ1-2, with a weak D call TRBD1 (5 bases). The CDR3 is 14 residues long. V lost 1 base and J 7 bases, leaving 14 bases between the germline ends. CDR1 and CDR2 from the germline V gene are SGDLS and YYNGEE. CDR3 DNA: TGTGCCAGCAGCGTACATTCAGGGTCTATTGGCTACACCTTC. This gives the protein CASSVHSGSIGYTF.

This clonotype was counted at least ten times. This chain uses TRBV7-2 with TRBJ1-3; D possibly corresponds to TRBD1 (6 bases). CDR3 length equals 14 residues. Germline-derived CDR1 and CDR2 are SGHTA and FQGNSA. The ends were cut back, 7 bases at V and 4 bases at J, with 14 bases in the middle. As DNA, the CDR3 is TGTGCCAGCACCCAAGCGGGGGCGGGAAACACCATATATTTT. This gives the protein CASTQAGAGNTIYF.

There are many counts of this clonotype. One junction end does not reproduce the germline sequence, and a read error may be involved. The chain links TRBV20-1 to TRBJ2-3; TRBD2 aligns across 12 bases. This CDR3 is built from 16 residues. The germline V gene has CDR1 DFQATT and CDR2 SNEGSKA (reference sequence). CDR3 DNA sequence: TGCAGTGCTAGAGATCCGACTAGCGGGAGTTCAGAGACGCAGTATTTT. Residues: CSARDPTSGSSETQYF.

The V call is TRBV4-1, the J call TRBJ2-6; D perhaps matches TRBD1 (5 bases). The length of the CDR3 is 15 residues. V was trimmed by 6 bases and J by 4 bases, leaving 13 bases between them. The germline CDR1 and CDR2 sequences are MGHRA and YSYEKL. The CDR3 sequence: CASRKAGSGANVLTF. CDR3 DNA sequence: TGCGCCAGCAGAAAAGCAGGGTCAGGGGCCAACGTCCTGACTTTC.

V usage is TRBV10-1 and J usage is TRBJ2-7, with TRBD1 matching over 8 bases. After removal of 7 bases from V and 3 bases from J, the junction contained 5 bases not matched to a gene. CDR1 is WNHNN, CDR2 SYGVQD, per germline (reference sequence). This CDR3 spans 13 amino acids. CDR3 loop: CASNGQGHYEQYF. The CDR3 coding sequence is TGCGCCAGCAATGGACAGGGACACTACGAGCAGTACTTC.

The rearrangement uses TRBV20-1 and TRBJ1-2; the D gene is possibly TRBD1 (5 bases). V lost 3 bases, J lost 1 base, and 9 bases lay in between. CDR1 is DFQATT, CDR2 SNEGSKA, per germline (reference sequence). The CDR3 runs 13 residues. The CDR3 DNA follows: TGCAGTGCTAGCGCAGGGTTTAACTATGGCTACACCTTC. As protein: CSASAGFNYGYTF.

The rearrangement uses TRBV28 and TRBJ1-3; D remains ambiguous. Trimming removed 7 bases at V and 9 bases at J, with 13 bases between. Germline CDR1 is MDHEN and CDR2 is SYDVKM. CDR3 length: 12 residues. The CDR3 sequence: CASTLPRGTIYF. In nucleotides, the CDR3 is TGTGCCAGCACCTTACCCCGAGGCACCATATATTTT.

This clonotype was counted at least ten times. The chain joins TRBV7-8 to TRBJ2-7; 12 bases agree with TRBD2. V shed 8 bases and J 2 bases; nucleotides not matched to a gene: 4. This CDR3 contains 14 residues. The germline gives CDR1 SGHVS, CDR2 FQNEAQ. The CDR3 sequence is CASSLAGGTYEQYF. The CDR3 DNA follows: TGTGCCAGCTCCCTAGCGGGAGGGACCTACGAGCAGTACTTC.

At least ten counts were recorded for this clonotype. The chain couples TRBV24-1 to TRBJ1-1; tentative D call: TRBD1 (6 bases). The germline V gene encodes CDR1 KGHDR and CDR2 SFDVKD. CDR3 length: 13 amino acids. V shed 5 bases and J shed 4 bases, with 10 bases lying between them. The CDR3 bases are TGTGCCACCAGTGTTAGGGGGACCACTGAAGCTTTCTTT. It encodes CATSVRGTTEAFF.

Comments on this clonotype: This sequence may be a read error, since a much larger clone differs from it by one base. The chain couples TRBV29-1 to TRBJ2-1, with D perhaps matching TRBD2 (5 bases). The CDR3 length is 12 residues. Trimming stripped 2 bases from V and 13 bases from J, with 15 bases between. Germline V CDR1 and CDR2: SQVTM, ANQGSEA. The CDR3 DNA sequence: TGCAGCGTTGAAAGGATGGCAGCGGAACAGTTCTTC. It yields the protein CSVERMAAEQFF.

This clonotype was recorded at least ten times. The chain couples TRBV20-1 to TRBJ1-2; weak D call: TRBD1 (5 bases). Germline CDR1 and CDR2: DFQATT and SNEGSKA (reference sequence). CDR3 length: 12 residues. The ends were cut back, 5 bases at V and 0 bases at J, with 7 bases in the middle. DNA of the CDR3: TGCAGTGCTGTGGGACCTAACTATGGCTACACCTTC. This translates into CSAVGPNYGYTF.

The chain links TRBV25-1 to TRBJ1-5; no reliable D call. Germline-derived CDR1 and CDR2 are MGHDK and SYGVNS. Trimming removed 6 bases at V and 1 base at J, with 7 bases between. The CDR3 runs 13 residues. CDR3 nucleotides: TGTGCCAGCAGAATAGAGAGCAATCAGCCCCAGCATTTT. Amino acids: CASRIESNQPQHF.

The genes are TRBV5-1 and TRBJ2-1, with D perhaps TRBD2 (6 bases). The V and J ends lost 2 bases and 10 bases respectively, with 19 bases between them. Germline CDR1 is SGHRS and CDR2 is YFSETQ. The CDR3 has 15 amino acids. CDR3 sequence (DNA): TGCGCCAGCAGCTTTGGCGGGGAGGTTATTTTGGAGCAGTTCTTC. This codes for CASSFGGEVILEQFF. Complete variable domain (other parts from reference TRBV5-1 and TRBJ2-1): KAGVTQTPRYLIKTRGQQVTLSCSPISGHRSVSWYQQTPGQGLQFLFEYFSETQRNKGNFPGRFSGRQFSNSRSEMNVSTLELGDSALYLCASSFGGEVILEQFFGPGTRLTVL.

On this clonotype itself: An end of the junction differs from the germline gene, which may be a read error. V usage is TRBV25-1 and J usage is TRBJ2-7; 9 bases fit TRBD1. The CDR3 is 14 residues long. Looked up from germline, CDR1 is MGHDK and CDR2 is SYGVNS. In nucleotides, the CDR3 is TGTGCCAGCTCACCCCCCGACAGGGGGGACGAGCGGTACTTC. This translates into CASSPPDRGDERYF.

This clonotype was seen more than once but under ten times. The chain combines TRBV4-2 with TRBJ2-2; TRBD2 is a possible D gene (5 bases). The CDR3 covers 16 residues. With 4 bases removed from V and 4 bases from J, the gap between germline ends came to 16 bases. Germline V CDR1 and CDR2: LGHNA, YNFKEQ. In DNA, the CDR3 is TGTGCCAGCAGCCGCAAGGGTAGCGAGGGCACCGGGGAGCTGTTTTTT. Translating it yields CASSRKGSEGTGELFF.

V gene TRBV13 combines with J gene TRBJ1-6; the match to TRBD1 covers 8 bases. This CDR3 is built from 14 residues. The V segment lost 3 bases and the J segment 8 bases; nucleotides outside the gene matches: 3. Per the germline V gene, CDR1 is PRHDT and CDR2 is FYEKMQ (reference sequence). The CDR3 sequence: CASSFAGGDSPLHF. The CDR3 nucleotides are TGTGCCAGCAGCTTTGCAGGGGGCGATTCACCCCTCCACTTT.

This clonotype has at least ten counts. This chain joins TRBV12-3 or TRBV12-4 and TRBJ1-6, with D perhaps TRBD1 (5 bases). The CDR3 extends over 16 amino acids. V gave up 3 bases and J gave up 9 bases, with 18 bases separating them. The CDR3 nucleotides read TGTGCCAGCAGTTTTCGGGGGACCTATGGGCCTTCACCCCTCCACTTT. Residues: CASSFRGTYGPSPLHF.

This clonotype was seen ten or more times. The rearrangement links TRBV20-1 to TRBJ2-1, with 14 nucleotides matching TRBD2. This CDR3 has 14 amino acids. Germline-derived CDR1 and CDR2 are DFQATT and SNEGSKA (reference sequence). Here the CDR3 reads CTLLGLAGGNEQFF. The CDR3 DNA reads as TGCACCCTGCTAGGACTAGCGGGAGGTAATGAGCAGTTCTTC.

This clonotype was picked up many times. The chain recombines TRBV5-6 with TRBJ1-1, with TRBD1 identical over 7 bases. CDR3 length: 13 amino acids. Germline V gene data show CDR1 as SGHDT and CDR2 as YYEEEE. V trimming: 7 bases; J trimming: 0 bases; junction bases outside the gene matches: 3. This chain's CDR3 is CASYRGVNTEAFF. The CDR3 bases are TGTGCCAGCTACAGGGGCGTGAACACTGAAGCTTTCTTT.

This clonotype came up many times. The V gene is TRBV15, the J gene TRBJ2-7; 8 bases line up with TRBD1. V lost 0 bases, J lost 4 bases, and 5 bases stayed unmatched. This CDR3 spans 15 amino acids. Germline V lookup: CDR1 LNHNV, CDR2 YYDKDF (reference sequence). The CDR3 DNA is TGTGCCACCAGCAGAGATTCCACAGGGGGTTACGAGCAGTACTTC. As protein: CATSRDSTGGYEQYF.

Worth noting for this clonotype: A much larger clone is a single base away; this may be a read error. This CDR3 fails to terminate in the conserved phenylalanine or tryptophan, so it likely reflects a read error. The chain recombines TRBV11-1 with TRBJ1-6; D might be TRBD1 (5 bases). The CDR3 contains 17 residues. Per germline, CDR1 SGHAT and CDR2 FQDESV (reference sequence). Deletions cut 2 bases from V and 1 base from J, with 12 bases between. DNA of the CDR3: TGTGCCAGCAGCTTATTCGCCAGGGAGTCCTATAATTCACCCCTCCACCTT. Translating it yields CASSLFARESYNSPLHL.

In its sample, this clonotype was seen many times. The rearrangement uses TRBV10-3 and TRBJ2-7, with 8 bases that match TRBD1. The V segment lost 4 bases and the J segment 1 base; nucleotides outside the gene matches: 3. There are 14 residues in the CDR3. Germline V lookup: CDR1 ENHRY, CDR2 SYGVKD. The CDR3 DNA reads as TGTGCCATCAGTGGGACAGGGATATCCTACGAGCAGTACTTC. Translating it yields CAISGTGISYEQYF.

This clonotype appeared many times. This chain's CDR3 is CATQLGWDYNSPLHF. The CDR3, as DNA: TGTGCCACCCAGCTTGGGTGGGACTATAATTCACCCCTCCACTTT. V is TRBV5-5 and J is TRBJ1-6; D ambiguous. The CDR3 totals 15 residues. Germline V gene lookup returns CDR1 SGHKS and CDR2 YYEKEE (reference sequence). V lost 9 bases, J lost 3 bases, and 16 bases lay in between.

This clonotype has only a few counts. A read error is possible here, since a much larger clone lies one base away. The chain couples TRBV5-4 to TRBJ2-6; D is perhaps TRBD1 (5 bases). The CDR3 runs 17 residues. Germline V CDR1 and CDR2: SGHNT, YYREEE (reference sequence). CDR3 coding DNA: TGTGCCAGCAGCTTGGCCGCACCTAACTCTGGGGCCAACGTCCTGGCTTTC. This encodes CASSLAAPNSGANVLAF.

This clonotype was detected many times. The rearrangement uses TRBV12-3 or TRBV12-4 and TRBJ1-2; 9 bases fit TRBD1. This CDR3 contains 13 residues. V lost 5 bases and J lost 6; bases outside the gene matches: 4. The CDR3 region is CASSPTGGDGYTF. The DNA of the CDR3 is TGTGCCAGCAGTCCCACAGGGGGCGATGGCTACACCTTC.

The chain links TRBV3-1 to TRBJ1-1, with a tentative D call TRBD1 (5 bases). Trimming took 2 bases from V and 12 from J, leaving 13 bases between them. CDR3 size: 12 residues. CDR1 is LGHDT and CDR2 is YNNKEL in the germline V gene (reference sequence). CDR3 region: CASSQIPTASFF. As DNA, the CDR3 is TGTGCCAGCAGCCAAATACCGACAGCTTCTTTCTTT.

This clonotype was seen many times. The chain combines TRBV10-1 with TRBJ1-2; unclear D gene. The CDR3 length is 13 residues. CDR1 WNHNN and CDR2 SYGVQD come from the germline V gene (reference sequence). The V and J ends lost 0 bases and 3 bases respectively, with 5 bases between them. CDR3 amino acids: CASSESADYGYTF. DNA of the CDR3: TGCGCCAGCAGTGAGTCGGCAGACTATGGCTACACCTTC.

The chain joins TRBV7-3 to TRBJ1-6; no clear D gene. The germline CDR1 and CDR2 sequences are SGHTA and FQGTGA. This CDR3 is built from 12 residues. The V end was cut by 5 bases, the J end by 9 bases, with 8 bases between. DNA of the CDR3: TGTGCCAGCAGCCGGACTCGTTCACCCCTCCACTTT. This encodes CASSRTRSPLHF.